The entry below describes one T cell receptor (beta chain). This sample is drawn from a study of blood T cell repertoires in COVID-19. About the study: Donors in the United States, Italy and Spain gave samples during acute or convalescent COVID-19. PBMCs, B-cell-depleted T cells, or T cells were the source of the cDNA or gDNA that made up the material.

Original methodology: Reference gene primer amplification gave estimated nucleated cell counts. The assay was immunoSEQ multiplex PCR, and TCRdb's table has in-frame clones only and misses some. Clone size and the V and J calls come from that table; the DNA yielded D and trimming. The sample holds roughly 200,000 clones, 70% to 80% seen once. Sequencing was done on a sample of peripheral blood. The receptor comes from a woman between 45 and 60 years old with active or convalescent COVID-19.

CDR3: CASSFHTDRLNYGYTF. The CDR3 DNA follows: TGTGCCAGCAGCTTTCATACGGACAGGTTGAACTATGGCTACACCTTC. The gene calls are TRBV7-2 and TRBJ1-2; 7 bases line up with TRBD1. The CDR3 is 16 residues long. Germline V gives CDR1 SGHTA, CDR2 FQGNSA. The V segment lost 3 bases and the J segment 2 bases; nucleotides outside the gene matches: 9.